This T cell receptor beta chain emerged from a study of CD8+ T cells in alopecia areata. Study as a whole: For treated patients, severity scores reflected the percentage of scalp area affected.

Study observations and caveats: Sequenced scalp T cells also include alphabeta T cells resident in normal skin.

RNA extraction was followed by reverse transcription into cDNA, which acted as the sequencing template. Libraries were prepared by immunoSEQ multiplex PCR; TCRdb keeps only in-frame clonotypes and omits some of them. The sample yields about 260,000 clones, roughly 63% seen once. Regarding treatment: oral pan-JAK inhibitor, 5-10 mg twice daily. This clone appeared many times. Its antigen remains unknown. V was cut by 2 bases and J by 13 bases, with 9 bases left in between. The CDR3 runs 12 residues. Germline V gene sequence: CDR1 LNHDA, CDR2 SQIVND (reference sequence). This chain links TRBV19 with TRBJ1-6, with a tentative D call TRBD1 (6 bases). The sequences come from CD4+ T cells sorted from blood, collected between weeks 51 and 52, from a patient treated with tofacitinib. The clonotype comes from a human donor with alopecia areata. The CDR3, as DNA: TGTGCCAGTAGTATACCAGGGGATCCCCTCCACTTT. It is translated as CASSIPGDPLHF.